This T cell receptor (beta chain) stems from a study of T cells after yellow fever vaccination. Points from the study as a whole: Though it reached lower strength, the secondary response hit its peak faster, day 5 versus 15. Clonotypes found in both CD4 and CD8 compartments made up a small share.

Researchers made TCR cDNA using 5'RACE template switching, and this step added a universal primer site and UMIs. TCRdb called the 5' RACE reads again in MiXCR, with one record for every CDR3 protein. The top ten clones hold more than 2% of a sample with roughly 150,000 distinct CDR3 sequences, 6.5% to 8.5% of them seen once. With 3 bases clipped from V and 4 bases from J, the junction kept 3 bases outside the gene matches. CDR1 SGHRS and CDR2 YFSETQ come from the germline V gene. The CDR3 spans 14 residues. This clonotype showed up just a few times. The target antigen is unknown. This TCR derives from a man in his late teens or twenties who received the YFV17D yellow fever vaccine. J is TRBJ2-5 and V is TRBV5-1; TRBD1 matches at 10 bases. Sample: CD4+ T cells sorted from PBMCs, taken roughly 5 days after the first yellow fever vaccination. In DNA, the CDR3 is TGCGCCAGCAGCTCGGGACAGGGGTTAGAGACCCAGTACTTC. This translates into CASSSGQGLETQYF.